These T cell receptor beta chains were read from a single sample in a study of blood T cell repertoires in COVID-19. The data were produced by immunoSEQ multiplex PCR, yet TCRdb's version contains in-frame clones alone and is incomplete. The table has 85,000 to 90,000 clones, 80% to 95% seen once. The specimen was peripheral blood. These receptors all stem from a human donor with active COVID-19. The donor label of this sample is uncertain. CDR3s include the opening cysteine and the closing phenylalanine or tryptophan. The D gene is left open where the match is weak. The listing skips clone size in some rows; elsewhere it reads once, few, many or a size class.

v_gene,j_gene,abundance,d_gene,CDR3aa,CDR3nt
TRBV2,TRBJ1-4,.,.,CASSPRRVNEKLFF,TGTGCCAGCAGTCCCCGACGGGTTAATGAAAAACTGTTTTTT
TRBV2,TRBJ1-2,.,.,CASPGADPNYGYTF,TGTGCCAGCCCAGGAGCGGACCCTAACTATGGCTACACCTTC
TRBV5-1,TRBJ2-3,.,TRBD2,CASSDLWQRGGTDTQYF,TGCGCCAGCAGCGACCTGTGGCAGCGGGGGGGCACAGATACGCAGTATTTT
TRBV27,TRBJ2-1,.,.,CASMIRGYNEQFF,TGTGCCAGCATGATTCGGGGGTACAATGAGCAGTTCTTC
TRBV13,TRBJ2-2,.,.,CASSPGEDMTGELFF,TGTGCCAGCAGCCCAGGGGAAGATATGACCGGGGAGCTGTTTTTT
TRBV19,TRBJ1-2,.,TRBD1,CASSPRDREHYGYTF,TGTGCCAGTAGTCCCCGGGACAGGGAACACTATGGCTACACCTTC
TRBV4-2,TRBJ1-3,.,TRBD1,CASSQGDRRAGNTIYF,TGTGCCAGCAGCCAGGGGGACAGGAGGGCTGGAAACACCATATATTTT
TRBV18,TRBJ2-2,.,TRBD1,CASSPYSSGTGWNTGELFF,TGTGCCAGCTCACCATATTCCTCCGGGACAGGGTGGAACACCGGGGAGCTGTTTTTT
TRBV5-1,TRBJ2-3,.,.,CASSLGGVGEADTQYF,TGCGCCAGCAGCTTGGGGGGTGTCGGGGAAGCAGATACGCAGTATTTT
TRBV9,TRBJ2-1,.,.,CASSVVAGYYNEQFF,TGTGCCAGCAGCGTAGTGGCAGGGTACTACAATGAGCAGTTCTTC
TRBV27,TRBJ2-5,once,.,CASREGEETQYF,TGTGCCAGCAGGGAAGGAGAAGAGACCCAGTACTTC
TRBV7-6,TRBJ2-2,.,TRBD1,CASSLRGQGPTGELFF,TGTGCCAGCAGCCTTAGGGGACAGGGGCCCACCGGGGAGCTGTTTTTT
TRBV5-4,TRBJ2-2,.,TRBD2,CASSLRSGTSGAMNTGELFF,TGTGCCAGCAGCTTACGTTCTGGGACTAGCGGGGCCATGAACACCGGGGAGCTGTTTTTT
TRBV12-3/TRBV12-4,TRBJ1-2,.,.,CASSPGGDRGYTF,TGTGCCAGCAGCCCTGGGGGGGATAGGGGCTACACCTTC
TRBV27,TRBJ1-5,.,TRBD1,CASSLSGQTGQPQHF,TGTGCCAGCAGTTTATCGGGACAGACAGGTCAGCCCCAGCATTTT
TRBV9,TRBJ2-7,.,TRBD1,CASSASGTGAYEQYF,TGTGCCAGCAGCGCCTCCGGGACAGGGGCTTACGAGCAGTACTTC
TRBV27,TRBJ2-2,.,TRBD2,CASSLGSGLAGGPVTGELFF,TGTGCCAGCAGTCTCGGGAGCGGACTAGCGGGGGGGCCCGTCACCGGGGAGCTGTTTTTT
TRBV20-1,TRBJ2-1,once,TRBD1,CSASKVRDRGFGEQFF,TGCAGTGCTAGTAAAGTTCGGGACAGGGGGTTCGGTGAGCAGTTCTTC
TRBV28,TRBJ1-4,.,TRBD1,CASGQTGFNEKLFF,TGTGCCAGCGGTCAGACAGGGTTTAATGAAAAACTGTTTTTT
TRBV4-2,TRBJ2-1,.,.,CASSRRAERDNEQFF,TGTGCCAGCAGCCGCAGAGCGGAGAGGGACAATGAGCAGTTCTTC
TRBV5-1,TRBJ2-2,.,.,CASSLLGVGELFF,TGCGCCAGCAGCTTGCTAGGGGTCGGGGAGCTGTTTTTT
TRBV19,TRBJ1-2,.,TRBD1,CASSIEGQAMSRGYTF,TGTGCCAGTAGTATAGAGGGACAGGCGATGTCGAGGGGCTACACCTTC
TRBV4-2,TRBJ2-5,.,.,CASSQDPTPPGTQYF,TGTGCCAGCAGCCAAGACCCAACGCCACCAGGGACCCAGTACTTC
TRBV5-4,TRBJ1-1,.,TRBD1,CASSLVGQRNTEAFF,TGTGCCAGCAGCTTGGTGGGACAGCGTAACACTGAAGCTTTCTTT
TRBV27,TRBJ1-5,few,TRBD1,CASSSGTGGSQPQHF,TGTGCCAGCAGTTCAGGGACAGGGGGCAGCCAGCCCCAGCATTTT
TRBV4-1,TRBJ1-2,.,.,CASSQERQGSYGYTF,TGCGCCAGCAGCCAAGAACGGCAGGGGAGCTATGGCTACACCTTC
TRBV9,TRBJ2-2,.,.,CASSAITGELFF,TGTGCCAGCAGCGCCATCACCGGGGAGCTGTTTTTT
TRBV2,TRBJ2-7,.,.,CASSQTSSQYF,TGTGCCAGCAGCCAGACTAGTTCGCAGTACTTC
TRBV3-1/TRBV3-2,TRBJ1-5,.,.,CASSQLNRTGEPQHF,TGTGCCAGCAGCCAGTTAAACCGGACGGGGGAGCCCCAGCATTTT
TRBV2,TRBJ2-7,.,.,CASQTLRLYEQYF,TGTGCCAGCCAGACTCTTCGCTTGTACGAGCAGTACTTC
TRBV11-2,TRBJ2-1,once,TRBD1,CASSLAGQYNEQFF,TGTGCCAGCAGCTTAGCGGGACAGTACAATGAGCAGTTCTTC
TRBV21-1,TRBJ2-5,.,.,CASSKGWASGGQETQYF,TGTGCCAGCAGCAAAGGGTGGGCTAGCGGGGGGCAAGAGACCCAGTACTTC
TRBV7-3,TRBJ2-1,once,.,CASSSGQSYNEQFF,TGTGCCAGCAGCTCCGGACAGTCATACAATGAGCAGTTCTTC
TRBV9,TRBJ2-1,.,TRBD1,CASSVRGSSYNEQFF,TGTGCCAGCAGCGTCAGGGGGAGCTCCTACAATGAGCAGTTCTTC
TRBV19,TRBJ2-3,once,TRBD2,CASSLLAGSDTQYF,TGTGCCAGTAGTTTACTAGCGGGGTCAGATACGCAGTATTTT
TRBV11-1,TRBJ2-3,few,TRBD2,CASSLNSGDTQYF,TGTGCCAGCAGCTTGAATAGCGGGGATACGCAGTATTTT
TRBV7-2,TRBJ2-5,.,TRBD1,CASSFPQGAQETQYF,TGTGCCAGCAGCTTCCCGCAGGGGGCTCAAGAGACCCAGTACTTC
TRBV19,TRBJ2-2,.,TRBD1,CASSPYDRAQNTGELFF,TGTGCCAGTAGTCCCTACGACAGGGCCCAGAACACCGGGGAGCTGTTTTTT
TRBV6-4,TRBJ2-3,once,TRBD2,CASSAAGGPDTQYF,TGTGCCAGCAGTGCGGCGGGGGGGCCAGATACGCAGTATTTT
TRBV13,TRBJ2-7,once,TRBD1,CASSSHRTRTGGTYEQYF,TGTGCCAGCAGCTCCCACAGAACAAGGACAGGGGGAACCTACGAGCAGTACTTC
TRBV27,TRBJ2-1,.,.,CASSGDSYNEQFF,TGTGCCAGTTCGGGGGATTCCTACAATGAGCAGTTCTTC
TRBV7-8,TRBJ1-6,.,.,CASSLIRGGVNNSPLHF,TGTGCCAGCAGCTTAATTCGGGGGGGGGTAAATAATTCACCCCTCCACTTT
TRBV29-1,TRBJ2-7,.,TRBD1,CSVVAGGYEQYF,TGCAGCGTTGTCGCAGGGGGCTACGAGCAGTACTTC
TRBV6-5,TRBJ2-1,.,TRBD2,CASSSGTIKPNEQFF,TGTGCCAGCAGTTCCGGGACTATAAAGCCCAATGAGCAGTTCTTC
TRBV9,TRBJ2-3,.,.,CASSDRGGQGTDTQYF,TGTGCCAGCAGCGACAGGGGGGGCCAGGGCACAGATACGCAGTATTTT
TRBV28,TRBJ2-3,.,TRBD2,CASSFGLAGSTDTQYF,TGTGCCAGCAGTTTTGGGCTAGCGGGCAGTACAGATACGCAGTATTTT
TRBV24-1,TRBJ1-2,.,.,CATSDTDTYGYTF,TGTGCCACCAGTGATACAGATACCTATGGCTACACCTTC
TRBV28,TRBJ1-2,.,.,CASSPGTSTNYGYTF,TGTGCCAGCAGCCCCGGGACATCCACTAACTATGGCTACACCTTC
TRBV5-8,TRBJ2-7,.,TRBD1,CASSDSRDRDDEQYF,TGTGCCAGCAGCGATTCACGGGACAGGGACGACGAGCAGTACTTC
TRBV2,TRBJ1-2,.,TRBD1,CASSEWAGQGRDYGYTF,TGTGCCAGCAGTGAATGGGCGGGACAGGGGAGAGACTATGGCTACACCTTC
TRBV2,TRBJ2-7,few,TRBD1,CASSSGQGLDEQYF,TGTGCCAGCAGCTCGGGACAGGGACTGGACGAGCAGTACTTC
TRBV28,TRBJ1-2,once,TRBD1,CASIRDRANYGYTF,TGTGCCAGCATACGGGACAGGGCCAACTATGGCTACACCTTC
TRBV4-3,TRBJ2-7,.,TRBD1,CASSPDRGYEQYF,TGCGCCAGCAGCCCGGACAGGGGATACGAGCAGTACTTC
TRBV6-4,TRBJ2-3,.,TRBD2,CASSLEAGGPGDTQYF,TGTGCCAGCAGTCTCGAGGCGGGGGGGCCGGGAGATACGCAGTATTTT
TRBV9,TRBJ2-1,.,TRBD2,CASSVASAYERGGHNEQFF,TGTGCCAGCAGCGTAGCTTCAGCTTATGAGCGGGGGGGGCACAATGAGCAGTTCTTC